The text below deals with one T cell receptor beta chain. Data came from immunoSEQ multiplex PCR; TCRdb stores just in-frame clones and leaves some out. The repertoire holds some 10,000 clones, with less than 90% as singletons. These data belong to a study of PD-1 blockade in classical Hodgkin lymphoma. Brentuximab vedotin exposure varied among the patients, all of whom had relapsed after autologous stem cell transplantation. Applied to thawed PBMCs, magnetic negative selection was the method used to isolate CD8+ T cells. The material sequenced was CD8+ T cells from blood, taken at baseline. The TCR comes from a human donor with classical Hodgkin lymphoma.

CDR3 residues: CASSFPGQGRTDTQYF. In DNA, the CDR3 is TGTGCCAGCAGCTTCCCGGGACAGGGACGCACAGATACGCAGTATTTT. The chain links TRBV7-9 to TRBJ2-3, with TRBD1 matching 9 bases. The CDR3 length is 16 residues. Germline V CDR1 and CDR2: SEHNR, FQNEAQ (reference sequence). The V and J ends lost 3 bases and 1 base, in that order; junction bases with no gene match: 5.